Shown below are 3 T cell receptor beta chains from a single sample sequenced in a study of T cells in Graves' hyperthyroidism and ophthalmopathy. Regions amplified from RNA transcripts were the TCR beta CDR3 regions. TCR CDR3 regions were first amplified by RT-PCR with HTBI primers. TCRdb re-derived calls from the multiplex PCR reads in MiXCR, one entry per CDR3 protein. Of roughly 380,000 distinct CDR3 sequences in the sample, roughly 14% are singletons; the top ten hold less than 25%. Source material: blood. These receptor sequences come from a man aged 30 to 45 with Graves' hyperthyroidism that later progressed to Graves' ophthalmopathy.

This clonotype occurred a few times. The chain links TRBV28 to TRBJ2-7; possible D gene TRBD2, 5 bases. The V gene lost 3 bases and the J gene lost 6 bases, with 12 bases spanning the gap. CDR1 and CDR2 from the germline V gene are MDHEN and SYDVKM. The CDR3 is 13 amino acids. The CDR3 DNA reads as TGTGCCAGCAGTTTGGGCGGGCGCCCCGAGCAGTACTTC. Its protein product is CASSLGGRPEQYF.

This clonotype has at least ten counts. The chain combines TRBV12-3 or TRBV12-4 with TRBJ2-3; TRBD2 matches at 8 bases. The CDR3 extends over 16 amino acids. V lost 6 bases and J lost 6; bases outside the gene matches: 14. CDR3 DNA sequence: TGTGCCAGCAGACCGATAGCGGGGCAGAATCTTGATACGCAGTATTTT. It encodes CASRPIAGQNLDTQYF.

This clonotype was counted ten times or more. V and J are TRBV12-3 or TRBV12-4 and TRBJ1-2, with a weak D call TRBD1 (6 bases). V was pared by 5 bases and J by 7 bases, with 11 bases between. The length of the CDR3 is 12 residues. CDR3 in DNA: TGTGCCAGCAGTGAAGACAGGACTGGCTACACCTTC. Protein product: CASSEDRTGYTF.